This entry concerns a single T cell receptor (beta chain). Its antigen is currently unknown. These data come from a study of cytomegalovirus exposure and HLA in healthy donors. Overall study: Within the Caucasian-associated ancestry cluster were around 81% of the roughly 400 genotyped donors. Study-wide findings and caveats: Another analysis was done later, and it associated approximately 15,000 TCR beta sequences with HLA alleles at 0.05 false discovery rate.

This CDR3 has 14 residues. Germline CDR1 reads SEHNR; CDR2 reads FQNEAQ (reference sequence). V was trimmed by 3 bases and J by 9 bases, leaving 15 bases between them. The donors (healthy individuals) were bone marrow donors. The PCR employed 60 Vbeta primers together with 13 Jbeta primers. Repertoires were generated with immunoSEQ multiplex PCR, while TCRdb's copy carries only in-frame clones and drops some. This table holds about 170,000 clones, roughly 85% found once. The receptor comes from a man between 25 and 39 years old in good health and CMV-seropositive. The J gene is TRBJ2-1, the V gene TRBV7-9, with D uncertain. The sample taken for sequencing was PBMCs. The CDR3 DNA follows: TGTGCCAGCAGCTTTGTCAACGGAGTCAGTGAGCAGTTCTTC. As protein: CASSFVNGVSEQFF.